Following are 21 T cell receptor beta chains from one sample sequenced in a study of T cells expressing NK-cell markers. TCRdb processed the 5' RACE reads again and assigns one entry to each CDR3 protein, with no DNA. The repertoire table contains about 150,000 distinct CDR3 sequences. Sequences were obtained from blood T cells: a sorted CD56 or NKG2C T cell subset, CD4+ or CD8+ T cells, or bulk PBMC T cells (not recorded which). Receptors originate from a woman between 45 and 65 years old in good health.

The chain has TRBV10-3 and TRBJ2-1; TCRdb outputs TRBD2, but without DNA this stays unchecked. Germline values: CDR1 ENHRY, CDR2 SYGVKD. CDR3 length: 14 amino acids. The CDR3 region is CAASGTSGNNEQFF.

The gene calls are TRBV7-9 and TRBJ1-4. This CDR3 region has 15 residues. Germline V gives CDR1 SEHNR, CDR2 FQNEAQ (reference sequence). CDR3: CASRLSATPNEKLFF.

This sequence joins TRBV12-3 or TRBV12-4 and TRBJ1-2; TCRdb calls TRBD1, which cannot be checked without DNA. This CDR3 has 13 residues. CDR3 region: CASSFGGTYGYTF.

The chain employs TRBV7-9 and TRBJ1-6; TCRdb names TRBD1, which stays unverified in the absence of DNA. Germline loops: CDR1 SEHNR, CDR2 FQNEAQ (reference sequence). This CDR3 is 14 amino acids long. CDR3 in amino acids: CASSPVGGLGSLHF.

The chain links TRBV5-1 to TRBJ1-2. The CDR3 covers 15 residues. Per the germline V gene, CDR1 is SGHRS and CDR2 is YFSETQ. CDR3 sequence reads: CASSLLPSPEGGYTF.

The rearrangement links TRBV29-1 to TRBJ1-1; the D call of TRBD1 rests on TCRdb alone, since no DNA is present to check it. Germline V CDR1 and CDR2: SQVTM, ANQGSEA. The CDR3 contains 17 residues. CDR3 protein: CSVEVVRGQSDYTEAFF.

This rearrangement joins TRBV19 to TRBJ2-7; TCRdb calls TRBD1, which cannot be checked without DNA. The CDR3 loop spans 11 amino acids. Per germline, CDR1 LNHDA and CDR2 SQIVND (reference sequence). CDR3: CASRQGCEQYF.

This sequence joins TRBV11-2 and TRBJ2-2; no DNA is available, so the TRBD2 call from TCRdb remains unchecked. This CDR3 spans 17 amino acids. Per germline, CDR1 SGHAT and CDR2 FQNNGV. The CDR3 is CASSFRTSGEGTGELFF.

The rearrangement uses TRBV27 and TRBJ2-1; TCRdb names TRBD2, which stays unverified in the absence of DNA. Germline CDR1 reads MNHEY; CDR2 reads SMNVEV (reference sequence). The CDR3 contains 15 residues. CDR3 residues: CASNPGGDDYNEQFF.

The rearrangement links TRBV5-5 to TRBJ2-2. The CDR3 consists of 16 residues. Germline lookup yields CDR1 SGHKS and CDR2 YYEKEE (reference sequence). The CDR3 sequence: CASSPEWGDKTGELFF.

The chain employs TRBV5-5 and TRBJ2-7. The CDR3 is 14 residues long. In germline, CDR1 is SGHKS, CDR2 YYEKEE (reference sequence). CDR3: CASNLLNSDYEQYF.

The chain is built from TRBV12-3 or TRBV12-4 and TRBJ2-7; TCRdb designates TRBD1, a call that cannot be tested without DNA. The CDR3 consists of 15 residues. The CDR3 region is CASRSYGGDDYEQYF.

J is TRBJ2-5 and V is TRBV20-1; TCRdb selects TRBD1, and the lack of DNA leaves this call unchecked. Germline V gene data show CDR1 as DFQATT and CDR2 as SNEGSKA (reference sequence). The CDR3 sequence is 15 residues long. This CDR3 reads CSARDRRDAGETQYF.

The chain links TRBV10-2 to TRBJ2-2; TCRdb proposes TRBD2, but this gene call is untestable without DNA. The V gene's germline CDR1 is WSHSY and CDR2 SAAADI. The CDR3 extends over 17 amino acids. The chain's CDR3 is CASLTSGSVPNTGELFF.

This chain links TRBV27 with TRBJ2-7; lacking DNA, the TRBD1 call made by TCRdb goes unchecked. Looked up from germline, CDR1 is MNHEY and CDR2 is SMNVEV (reference sequence). The CDR3 contains 15 residues. CDR3 region: CASSFRQGGFYEQYF.

The CDR3 loop reads CASSPQGAGARANYGYTF. The chain employs TRBV9 and TRBJ1-2; TCRdb returns TRBD1, unconfirmable since there is no DNA. The CDR3 is 18 residues long. Per the germline V gene, CDR1 is SGDLS and CDR2 is YYNGEE.

The chain combines TRBV12-3 or TRBV12-4 with TRBJ2-3; with no DNA, the TCRdb D assignment of TRBD1 cannot be verified. The CDR3 has 15 amino acids. CDR3 sequence reads: CASSDQGAFVATQYF.

V is TRBV12-5 and J is TRBJ2-1; no DNA is available, so the TRBD2 call from TCRdb remains unchecked. In germline, CDR1 is LGHNT, CDR2 FRNRAP. This CDR3 region has 15 residues. CDR3 sequence: CASAPPGAGGNEQFF.

The chain joins TRBV27 to TRBJ1-1. Per germline, CDR1 MNHEY and CDR2 SMNVEV (reference sequence). The CDR3 sequence is 13 residues long. CDR3 sequence: CASSLSGGIEAFF.

The chain carries TRBV7-9 and TRBJ2-7; TCRdb gives TRBD1 as the D gene, but with no DNA this cannot be confirmed. In germline, CDR1 is SEHNR, CDR2 FQNEAQ (reference sequence). This CDR3 contains 15 residues. The CDR3 spells CASSLPWGVSDEQYF.

The chain carries TRBV7-9 and TRBJ1-1. CDR1 SEHNR and CDR2 FQNEAQ come from the germline V gene (reference sequence). The CDR3 loop spans 15 amino acids. This chain's CDR3 is CASSFVERMNTEAFF.